This T cell receptor (beta chain) was sequenced in a study of immune heterogeneity within non-small cell lung tumors. Overall study: Squamous cell carcinomas accounted for 4 of the tumors, non-squamous carcinomas for about 11, and 1 was not otherwise specified.

CDR1 and CDR2 (germline): MNHNS, SASEGT. V lost 5 bases to trimming and J lost 11 bases, with 16 bases between them. The CDR3 has 13 amino acids. Bulk tumor genomic DNA was the template, and each sample received around 650 ng. Surgery yielded several widely spaced biopsies per primary tumor. Patients went through curative surgery, and their non-small cell lung cancer was untreated and newly diagnosed. About this clonotype itself: Its antigen is still unknown.

TCR beta CDR3 regions came from multiplex PCR with 32 forward V and 13 reverse J primers. TCRdb analysed the multiplex PCR reads with MiXCR anew, one entry per CDR3 protein. The sample lists under 35,000 distinct CDR3 sequences; less than 35% were seen once. Whole-study findings and limits: The study found high-frequency T-cell receptor beta clonotypes largely distinct between individual patients. Local T-cell repertoire clonality was correlated with local tumor mutational burden, and the correlation was positive. It was moderate in strength but statistically significant (R about 0.35). Identical dominant CDR3 beta clonotypes recurred across a patient's tumor sites, together with site-unique high-frequency clones.

This receptor was obtained from a man aged 40-49 years with non-small cell lung cancer. Material for sequencing was lung tumor tissue. The V gene is TRBV6-1, the J gene TRBJ2-1; maybe TRBD1 (5 bases). The CDR3 region is CASSPTEFGKQFF. Here the CDR3 DNA reads TGTGCCAGCAGTCCGACAGAATTCGGTAAGCAGTTCTTC.